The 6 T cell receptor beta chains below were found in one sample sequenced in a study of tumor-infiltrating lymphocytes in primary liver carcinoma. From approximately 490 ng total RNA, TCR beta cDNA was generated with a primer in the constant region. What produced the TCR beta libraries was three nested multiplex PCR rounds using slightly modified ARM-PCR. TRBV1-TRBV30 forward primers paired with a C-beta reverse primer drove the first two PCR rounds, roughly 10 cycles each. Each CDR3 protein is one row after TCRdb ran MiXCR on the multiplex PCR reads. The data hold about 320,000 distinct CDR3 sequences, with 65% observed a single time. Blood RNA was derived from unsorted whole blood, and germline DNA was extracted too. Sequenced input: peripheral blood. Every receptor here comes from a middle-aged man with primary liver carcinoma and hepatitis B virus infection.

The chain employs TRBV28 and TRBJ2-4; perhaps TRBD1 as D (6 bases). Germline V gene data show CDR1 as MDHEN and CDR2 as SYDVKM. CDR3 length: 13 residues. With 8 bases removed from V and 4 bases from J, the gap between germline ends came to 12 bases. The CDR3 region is CASGDRLKNIQYF. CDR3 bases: TGTGCCAGCGGTGACAGGTTAAAAAACATTCAGTACTTC.

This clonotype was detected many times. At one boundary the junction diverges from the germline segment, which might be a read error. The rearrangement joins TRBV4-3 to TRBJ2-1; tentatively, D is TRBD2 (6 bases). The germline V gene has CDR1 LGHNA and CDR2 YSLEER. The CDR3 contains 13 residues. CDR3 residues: CASSLGLDNEQFF. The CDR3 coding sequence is TGTGCCAGCAGCCTGGGACTGGACAATGAGCAGTTCTTC.

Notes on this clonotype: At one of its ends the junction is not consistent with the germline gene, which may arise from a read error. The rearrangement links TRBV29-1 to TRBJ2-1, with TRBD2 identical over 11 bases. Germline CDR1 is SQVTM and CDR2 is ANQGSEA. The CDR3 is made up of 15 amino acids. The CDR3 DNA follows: TGCAGCGTTGACACTAGCGGGAGATCCTACAATGAGCAATTCTTC. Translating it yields CSVDTSGRSYNEQFF.

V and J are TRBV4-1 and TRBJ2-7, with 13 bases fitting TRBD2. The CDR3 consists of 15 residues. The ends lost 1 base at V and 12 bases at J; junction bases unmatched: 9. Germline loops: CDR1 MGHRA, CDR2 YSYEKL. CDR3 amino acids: CASSQGTSGGYERYF. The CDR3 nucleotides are TGCGCCAGCAGCCAAGGGACTAGCGGGGGCTACGAACGGTACTTC.

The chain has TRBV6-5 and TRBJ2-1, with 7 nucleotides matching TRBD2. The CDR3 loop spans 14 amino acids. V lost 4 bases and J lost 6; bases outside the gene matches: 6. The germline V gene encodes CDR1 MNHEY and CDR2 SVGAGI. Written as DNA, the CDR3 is TGTGCCAGCAGTTTAACGGGGGGTTGCAATGAGCAGTTCTTC. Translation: CASSLTGGCNEQFF.

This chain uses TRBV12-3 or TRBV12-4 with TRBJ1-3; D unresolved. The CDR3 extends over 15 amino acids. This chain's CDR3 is CANSLSGSSGNTIYF. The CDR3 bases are TGTGCAAACAGTTTAAGCGGGAGCTCTGGAAACACCATATATTTT.